The 29 T cell receptor beta chains below all came from one sample that was sequenced in a study of early T cells in non-severe SARS-CoV-2 infection. Each CDR3 protein is one row after TCRdb ran MiXCR on the 5' RACE reads. The table has around 60,000 distinct CDR3 sequences, roughly an eighth seen once. Sequenced sample: whole blood. The receptors were gathered from an adult who was a healthcare worker with PCR-confirmed SARS-CoV-2 infection or an uninfected control (not recorded which).

Many counts were recorded for this clonotype. The CDR3 loop reads CASTTRDYGYTF. The CDR3 nucleotides are TGTGCCAGCACCACAAGGGACTATGGCTACACCTTC. The J gene is TRBJ1-2, the V gene TRBV6-6; D is unclear. Trimming cost V 7 bases and J 3 bases, with 9 bases left between them. Germline V gives CDR1 MNHNY, CDR2 SVGAGI (reference sequence). The CDR3 is 12 residues long.

The chain is built from TRBV3-1 and TRBJ2-2, with D possibly matching TRBD1 (6 bases). V was shortened by 2 bases and J by 2 bases, with 15 bases between the two germline ends. The length of the CDR3 is 17 residues. Germline V lookup: CDR1 LGHDT, CDR2 YNNKEL (reference sequence). The CDR3 DNA reads as TGTGCCAGCAGCCAACGATTTAGGACAGCAAACACCGGGGAGCTGTTTTTT. This sequence encodes CASSQRFRTANTGELFF.

This clonotype was seen a single time. This chain joins TRBV29-1 and TRBJ1-2; D not certain. This CDR3 spans 12 amino acids. The V end lost 7 bases, the J end lost 6 bases, and 15 bases lay between the germline ends. Looked up from germline, CDR1 is SQVTM and CDR2 is ANQGSEA. In nucleotides, the CDR3 is TGCAGCGCTAGGAGGACGGACCATGGCTACACCTTC. This translates into CSARRTDHGYTF.

This chain joins TRBV27 and TRBJ1-2; D is unresolved. The germline V gene has CDR1 MNHEY and CDR2 SMNVEV (reference sequence). Deletions cut 2 bases from V and 7 bases from J, with 17 bases between. The CDR3 is 15 residues long. This chain's CDR3 is CASSLGGRIRSGYTF. CDR3 bases: TGTGCCAGCAGTTTAGGCGGCAGAATTCGAAGTGGCTACACCTTC.

At least ten counts were recorded for this clonotype. This chain uses TRBV27 with TRBJ1-4; D remains unclear. Looked up from germline, CDR1 is MNHEY and CDR2 is SMNVEV (reference sequence). The CDR3 covers 14 residues. V shed 1 base and J shed 3 bases, with 6 bases lying between them. The CDR3 DNA sequence: TGTGCCAGCAGTTTATGGGGTTCTAATGAAAAACTGTTTTTT. Translation: CASSLWGSNEKLFF.

CDR3 amino acids: CATSIPGHPYEQYF. CDR3 nucleotides: TGTGCCACCAGTATTCCGGGACACCCTTACGAGCAGTACTTC. The rearrangement joins TRBV15 to TRBJ2-7; perhaps TRBD1 as D (6 bases). The CDR3 has 14 residues. Trimming removed 6 bases from V and 4 bases from J, with 16 bases in between. Per germline, CDR1 LNHNV and CDR2 YYDKDF (reference sequence).

This clonotype has at least ten counts. The chain is built from TRBV4-1 and TRBJ1-2, with TRBD1 identical over 7 bases. Trimming took 3 bases from V and 7 from J; bases not matched to a gene: 11. CDR1 is MGHRA, CDR2 YSYEKL, per germline. This CDR3 is built from 15 residues. DNA of the CDR3: TGCGCCAGCAGCCATGGACAGGCGGGATCTACTGGCTACACCTTC. This codes for CASSHGQAGSTGYTF.

This clonotype has ten or more counts. The chain is built from TRBV7-8 and TRBJ1-3; weak D call: TRBD1 (5 bases). The germline V gene encodes CDR1 SGHVS and CDR2 FQNEAQ. This CDR3 has 13 residues. Trimming took 1 base from V and 4 from J, leaving 5 bases between them. The DNA of the CDR3 is TGTGCCAGCAGCTTAGGACAGGGAAACACCATATATTTT. It is translated as CASSLGQGNTIYF.

This clonotype has only a few counts. This chain connects TRBV9 to TRBJ2-7, with 8 positions matching TRBD2. The CDR3 has 15 residues. The ends lost 3 bases at V and 6 bases at J; junction bases unmatched: 11. Germline V CDR1 and CDR2: SGDLS, YYNGEE. The CDR3 here is CASSARAGETSEQYF. DNA for the CDR3: TGTGCCAGCAGCGCTAGAGCGGGGGAGACCTCCGAGCAGTACTTC.

The V gene is TRBV2, the J gene TRBJ2-5, with 12 bases lining up with TRBD2. CDR3 length equals 18 residues. Trimming at V came to 5 bases and at J to 4 bases, leaving 14 bases not matched to a gene. The germline gives CDR1 SNHLY, CDR2 FYNNEI. CDR3: CASSLSTSGGPRAETQYF. The CDR3, as DNA: TGTGCCAGCAGTCTATCGACTAGCGGGGGACCCCGGGCAGAGACCCAGTACTTC. The entire variable domain, with the rest obtained from reference TRBV2 and TRBJ2-5, is as follows: EPEVTQTPSHQVTQMGQEVILRCVPISNHLYFYWYRQILGQKVEFLVSFYNNEISEKSEIFDDQFSVERPDGSNFTLKIRSTKLEDSAMYFCASSLSTSGGPRAETQYFGPGTRLLVL.

The sample holds many counts of this clonotype. This chain links TRBV11-2 with TRBJ2-3; the D is unclear. The CDR3 has 13 amino acids. CDR1 SGHAT and CDR2 FQNNGV come from the germline V gene. The germline V and J ends were trimmed by 1 base and 2 bases, with 4 bases remaining between them. The CDR3 region is CASSLVDTDTQYF. The CDR3 nucleotides read TGTGCCAGCAGCTTAGTCGACACAGATACGCAGTATTTT. The full variable domain, its missing parts supplied by reference TRBV11-2 and TRBJ2-3, is EAGVAQSPRYKIIEKRQSVAFWCNPISGHATLYWYQQILGQGPKLLIQFQNNGVVDDSQLPKDRFSAERLKGVDSTLKIQPAKLEDSAVYLCASSLVDTDTQYFGPGTRLTVL.

This clonotype was picked up many times. This rearrangement joins TRBV27 to TRBJ1-2; D possibly corresponds to TRBD1 (5 bases). V lost 6 bases, J lost 3 bases, and 14 bases lay in between. Germline CDR1 and CDR2: MNHEY and SMNVEV (reference sequence). The length of the CDR3 is 14 residues. The CDR3 nucleotides read TGTGCCAGCAGCCCTAACCCGGGGCACTATGGCTACACCTTC. Translated: CASSPNPGHYGYTF.

The chain recombines TRBV7-6 with TRBJ1-3; the match to TRBD1 covers 7 bases. V shed 4 bases and J 0 bases; nucleotides not matched to a gene: 6. From germline, CDR1 is SGHVS and CDR2 FNYEAQ. The CDR3 covers 16 residues. The chain's CDR3 is CASSSPGTDSGNTIYF. The CDR3 nucleotides are TGTGCCAGCAGCTCTCCCGGGACAGACTCTGGAAACACCATATATTTT.

The genes are TRBV7-2 and TRBJ2-2; TRBD1 is a possible D gene (6 bases). In germline, CDR1 is SGHTA, CDR2 FQGNSA. Trimming stripped 1 base from V and 7 bases from J, with 10 bases between. CDR3 length: 14 residues. Here the CDR3 DNA reads TGTGCCAGCAGCTTAGGACAGGCGGGCGGGGAGCTGTTTTTT. It translates to CASSLGQAGGELFF. Together with reference TRBV7-2 and TRBJ2-2, the CDR3 gives the full variable domain: GAGVSQSPSNKVTEKGKDVELRCDPISGHTALYWYRQSLGQGLEFLIYFQGNSAPDKSGLPSDRFSAERTGGSVSTLTIQRTQQEDSAVYLCASSLGQAGGELFFGEGSRLTVL.

The rearrangement uses TRBV20-1 and TRBJ2-7; no clear D gene. V was trimmed by 7 bases and J by 1 base, leaving 11 bases between them. Germline V CDR1 and CDR2: DFQATT, SNEGSKA (reference sequence). The CDR3 totals 12 residues. The CDR3 DNA reads TGCAGTGTTCCAGGTTTTTCCTACGAGCAGTACTTC. Translating gives CSVPGFSYEQYF.

Within the sample, this clonotype is medium-sized. The CDR3 DNA is TGTGCCAGCAGCAGGGCCTTCTCCTACGAGCAGTACTTC. This encodes CASSRAFSYEQYF. The chain combines TRBV6-5 with TRBJ2-7, with D perhaps TRBD1 (5 bases). Germline CDR1 is MNHEY and CDR2 is SVGAGI. V gave up 6 bases and J gave up 0 bases, with 9 bases separating them. The CDR3 sequence is 13 residues long.

This clonotype has ten or more counts. The chain couples TRBV20-1 to TRBJ2-5; TRBD1 matches at 9 bases. CDR1 and CDR2 from the germline V gene are DFQATT and SNEGSKA (reference sequence). This CDR3 has 13 residues. CDR3 region: CSPWTGAEETQYF. The CDR3 DNA follows: TGCAGCCCGTGGACAGGGGCGGAAGAGACCCAGTACTTC.

This clonotype was seen ten or more times. The chain carries TRBV5-4 and TRBJ2-3; TRBD1 aligns across 8 bases. The CDR3 covers 16 residues. Looked up from germline, CDR1 is SGHNT and CDR2 is YYREEE (reference sequence). V lost 3 bases, J lost 4 bases, and 10 bases stayed unmatched. The CDR3 DNA is TGTGCCAGCAGCTGGACAGGGCGAGCGGATTCAGATACGCAGTATTTT. Its translation is CASSWTGRADSDTQYF.

This clonotype was detected many times. The rearrangement links TRBV3-1 to TRBJ2-1, with TRBD2 as a possible D gene (5 bases). This CDR3 comprises 14 residues. The germline V gene encodes CDR1 LGHDT and CDR2 YNNKEL (reference sequence). The V and J ends lost 4 bases and 7 bases respectively, with 14 bases between them. CDR3 protein: CASSPQLLDNEQFF. CDR3 sequence (DNA): TGTGCCAGCAGCCCCCAATTACTAGATAATGAGCAGTTCTTC.

The CDR3 sequence: CASKPGDRGDIQYF. In nucleotides, the CDR3 is TGTGCCTCCAAACCCGGAGACAGGGGTGACATTCAGTACTTC. The chain employs TRBV2 and TRBJ2-4; TRBD1 aligns across 8 bases. Looked up from germline, CDR1 is SNHLY and CDR2 is FYNNEI. J gave up 8 bases and V 11 bases, and 14 bases lay outside the gene matches. The CDR3 has 14 amino acids.

With regard to this clonotype: A much larger clone lies one base from this, so it may be a read error. The J gene is TRBJ2-1, the V gene TRBV11-3; D unresolved. Germline V gene lookup returns CDR1 SGHNT and CDR2 YENEEA. Trimming took off 5 bases at V and 6 bases at J, with 14 bases between the two ends. This CDR3 region has 14 residues. The CDR3 protein is CASSQTWVFNEQFF. The CDR3 DNA reads TGTGCCAGCAGCCAAACGTGGGTGTTCAATGAGCAGTTCTTC.

The rearrangement joins TRBV5-6 to TRBJ2-1; D not certain. The CDR3 consists of 13 residues. The V end lost 0 bases, the J end lost 6 bases, and 7 bases lay between the germline ends. The germline gives CDR1 SGHDT, CDR2 YYEEEE. CDR3: CASSLGLGNEQFF. The CDR3 DNA reads as TGTGCCAGCAGCTTGGGGTTGGGCAATGAGCAGTTCTTC.

In this sample, this clonotype turned up many times. The chain combines TRBV29-1 with TRBJ2-1, with D unclear. This CDR3 has 13 residues. CDR1 is SQVTM, CDR2 ANQGSEA, per germline. DNA of the CDR3: TGCAGTGGAACCACCCTCGGCTACAATGAGCAGTTCTTC. This sequence encodes CSGTTLGYNEQFF.

The table lists this clonotype with a few counts. The chain links TRBV28 to TRBJ2-2, with 8 bases fitting TRBD1. Losses at the gene ends were 3 bases for V and 4 bases for J; bases not matched to a gene: 4. The CDR3 covers 15 residues. In germline, CDR1 is MDHEN, CDR2 SYDVKM. CDR3 DNA sequence: TGTGCCAGCAGTTTCCCAGGGGGCGGCACCGGGGAGCTGTTTTTT. It encodes CASSFPGGGTGELFF.

V and J are TRBV5-1 and TRBJ2-1, with 11 bases fitting TRBD2. This CDR3 region has 14 residues. Germline assignment: CDR1 SGHRS and CDR2 YFSETQ. V trimming: 6 bases; J trimming: 7 bases; junction bases outside the gene matches: 6. Here the CDR3 reads CASTLTSGSNEQFF. DNA of the CDR3: TGCGCCAGCACCTTAACTAGCGGGAGTAATGAGCAGTTCTTC.

This clonotype was seen at least ten times. The chain recombines TRBV20-1 with TRBJ2-5; TRBD1 aligns across 8 bases. In germline, CDR1 is DFQATT, CDR2 SNEGSKA (reference sequence). J gave up 5 bases and V 0 bases, and 11 bases lay outside the gene matches. This CDR3 has 16 amino acids. CDR3 protein: CSARDVWGQVLETQYF. The DNA for the CDR3 is TGCAGTGCTAGAGATGTTTGGGGACAGGTACTTGAGACCCAGTACTTC.

The chain carries TRBV5-1 and TRBJ2-1, with 8 bases aligning to TRBD2. The V and J ends lost 0 bases and 5 bases, in that order; junction bases with no gene match: 13. CDR3 size: 18 residues. CDR1 and CDR2 (germline): SGHRS, YFSETQ. Here the CDR3 DNA reads TGCGCCAGCAGCTTGGAGTTGCGGGAGGCGTGGGGTAACAATGAGCAGTTCTTC. The encoded protein is CASSLELREAWGNNEQFF.

This clonotype was found a few times. This chain joins TRBV12-3 or TRBV12-4 and TRBJ1-1, with 9 nucleotides matching TRBD1. This CDR3 spans 15 amino acids. With V trimmed by 3 bases and J by 0 bases, 2 bases remained unmatched. In DNA form, the CDR3 reads TGTGCCAGCAGTTTCGGACAGGGGTTGAACACTGAAGCTTTCTTT. Protein sequence: CASSFGQGLNTEAFF.

This clonotype showed up many times. The chain recombines TRBV19 with TRBJ1-5, with 10 bases lining up with TRBD1. The V and J ends lost 3 bases and 3 bases, in that order; junction bases with no gene match: 11. CDR1 and CDR2 (germline): LNHDA, SQIVND (reference sequence). The CDR3 is made up of 18 amino acids. The CDR3 DNA reads as TGTGCCAGTAGTATTTATTTCACCGGGACAGGGGTCAATCAGCCCCAGCATTTT. Encoded protein: CASSIYFTGTGVNQPQHF.